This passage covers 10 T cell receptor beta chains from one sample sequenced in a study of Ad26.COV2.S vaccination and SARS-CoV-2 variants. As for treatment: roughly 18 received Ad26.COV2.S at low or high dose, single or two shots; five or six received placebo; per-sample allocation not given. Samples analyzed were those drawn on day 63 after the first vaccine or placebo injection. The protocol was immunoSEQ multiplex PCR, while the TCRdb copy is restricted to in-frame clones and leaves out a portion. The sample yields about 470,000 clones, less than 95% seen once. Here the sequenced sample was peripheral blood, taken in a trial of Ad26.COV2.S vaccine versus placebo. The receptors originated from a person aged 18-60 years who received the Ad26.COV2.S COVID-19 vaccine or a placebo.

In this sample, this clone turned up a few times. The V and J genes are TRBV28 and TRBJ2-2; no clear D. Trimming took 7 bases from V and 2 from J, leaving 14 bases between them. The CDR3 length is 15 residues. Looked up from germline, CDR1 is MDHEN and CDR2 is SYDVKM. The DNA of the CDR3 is TGTGCCAGCACCCCGGTCGGAGTTAACACCGGGGAGCTGTTTTTT. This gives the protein CASTPVGVNTGELFF.

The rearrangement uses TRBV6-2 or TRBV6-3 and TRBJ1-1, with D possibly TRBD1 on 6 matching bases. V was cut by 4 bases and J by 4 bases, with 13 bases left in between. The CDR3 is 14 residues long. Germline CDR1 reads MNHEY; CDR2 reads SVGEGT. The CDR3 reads CASSSRGRGTEAFF. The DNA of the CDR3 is TGTGCCAGCAGTTCCAGGGGAAGGGGCACTGAAGCTTTCTTT.

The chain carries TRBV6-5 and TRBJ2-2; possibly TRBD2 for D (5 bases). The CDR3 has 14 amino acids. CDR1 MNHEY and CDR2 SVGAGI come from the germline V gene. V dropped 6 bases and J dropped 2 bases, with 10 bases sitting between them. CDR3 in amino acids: CASRRLTNTGELFF. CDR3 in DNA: TGTGCCAGCAGGCGACTAACTAACACCGGGGAGCTGTTTTTT.

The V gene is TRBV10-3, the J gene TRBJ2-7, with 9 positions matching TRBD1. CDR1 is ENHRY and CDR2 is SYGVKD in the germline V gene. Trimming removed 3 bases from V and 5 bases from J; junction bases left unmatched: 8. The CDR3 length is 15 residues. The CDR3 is CAISDLGQGGNEQYF. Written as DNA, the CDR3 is TGTGCCATCAGTGACCTGGGACAGGGCGGCAACGAGCAGTACTTC.

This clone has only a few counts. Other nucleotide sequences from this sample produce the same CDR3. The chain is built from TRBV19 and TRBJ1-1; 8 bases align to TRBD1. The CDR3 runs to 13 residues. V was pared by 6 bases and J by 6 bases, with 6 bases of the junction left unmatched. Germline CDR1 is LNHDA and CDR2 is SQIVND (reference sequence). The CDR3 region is CASSRDRGAEAFF. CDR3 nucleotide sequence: TGTGCCAGTAGCCGAGACAGGGGCGCTGAAGCTTTCTTT.

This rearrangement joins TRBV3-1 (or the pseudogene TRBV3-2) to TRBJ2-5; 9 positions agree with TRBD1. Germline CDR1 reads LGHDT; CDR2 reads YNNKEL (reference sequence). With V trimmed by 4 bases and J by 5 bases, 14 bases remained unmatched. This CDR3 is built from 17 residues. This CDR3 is CASSPLSGTGLAETQYF. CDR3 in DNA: TGTGCCAGCAGCCCACTCTCCGGGACAGGGCTTGCGGAGACCCAGTACTTC.

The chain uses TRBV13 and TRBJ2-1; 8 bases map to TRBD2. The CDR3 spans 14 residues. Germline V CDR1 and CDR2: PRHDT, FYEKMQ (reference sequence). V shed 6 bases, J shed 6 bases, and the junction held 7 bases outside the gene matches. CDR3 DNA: TGTGCCAGCAGTTCTGGTCTAGCGGGCAATGAGCAGTTCTTC. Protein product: CASSSGLAGNEQFF.

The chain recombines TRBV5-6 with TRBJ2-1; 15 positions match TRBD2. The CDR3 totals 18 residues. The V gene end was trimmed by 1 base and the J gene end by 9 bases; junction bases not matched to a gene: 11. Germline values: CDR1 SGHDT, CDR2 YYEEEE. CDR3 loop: CASSLRTSGRAPLGEQFF. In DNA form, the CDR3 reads TGTGCCAGCAGCTTGCGGACTAGCGGGAGGGCCCCTTTGGGTGAGCAGTTCTTC.

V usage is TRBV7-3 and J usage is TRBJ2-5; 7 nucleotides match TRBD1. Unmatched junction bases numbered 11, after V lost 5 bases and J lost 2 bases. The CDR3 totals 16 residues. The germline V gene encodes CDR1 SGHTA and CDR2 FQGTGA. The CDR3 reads CASSRFPGQPQETQYF. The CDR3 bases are TGTGCCAGCAGCCGATTTCCGGGACAGCCGCAAGAGACCCAGTACTTC.

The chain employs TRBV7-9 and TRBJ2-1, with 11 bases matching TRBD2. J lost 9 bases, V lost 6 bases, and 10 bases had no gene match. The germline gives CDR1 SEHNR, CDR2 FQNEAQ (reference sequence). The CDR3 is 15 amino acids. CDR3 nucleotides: TGTGCCAGCAGATATCCCGGGACTAGCGGTAGTGAGCAGTTCTTC. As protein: CASRYPGTSGSEQFF.